The 30 T cell receptor beta chains presented below share a single source sample, sequenced in a study of T cells in Graves' hyperthyroidism and ophthalmopathy. There were TCR beta CDR3 regions amplified from RNA transcripts. Using the HTBI primer set, a first-round RT-PCR was run on the TCR CDR3. TCRdb re-analysed the multiplex PCR reads in MiXCR, keeping a single row per CDR3 protein. The sample has roughly 300,000 distinct CDR3 sequences, 18% seen once. Sequenced sample: blood. Receptors were obtained from a woman in her 50s with Graves' hyperthyroidism.

The V gene is TRBV28, the J gene TRBJ2-1, with 11 bases that match TRBD2. V gave up 7 bases and J gave up 8 bases; unmatched junction bases: 16. The CDR3 extends over 17 amino acids. CDR1 is MDHEN and CDR2 is SYDVKM in the germline V gene. The CDR3 sequence is CASIGGGLAGGRDEQFF. The CDR3, as DNA: TGTGCCAGCATCGGAGGAGGGCTAGCGGGAGGTAGGGATGAGCAGTTCTTC. The full variable domain, in which reference TRBV28 and TRBJ2-1 provide the parts outside the CDR3, is DVKVTQSSRYLVKRTGEKVFLECVQDMDHENMFWYRQDPGLGLRLIYFSYDVKMKEKGDIPEGYSVSREKKERFSLILESASTNQTSMYLCASIGGGLAGGRDEQFFGPGTRLTVL.

This clonotype showed up many times. The chain employs TRBV7-2 and TRBJ1-5, with D tentatively TRBD1 (5 bases). CDR3 size: 14 residues. Germline V gene lookup returns CDR1 SGHTA and CDR2 FQGNSA. Trimming removed 5 bases from V and 3 bases from J, with 11 bases in between. CDR3 amino acids: CASSPGTSNQPQHF. CDR3 in DNA: TGTGCCAGCAGCCCAGGGACTTCCAATCAGCCCCAGCATTTT.

A few counts support this clonotype. The rearrangement links TRBV29-1 to TRBJ2-5, with D maybe TRBD1 (5 bases). The CDR3 has 13 residues. In germline, CDR1 is SQVTM, CDR2 ANQGSEA. The V end lost 7 bases, the J end lost 4 bases, and 16 bases lay between the germline ends. This CDR3 is CSAAQDPGETQYF. DNA of the CDR3: TGCAGCGCCGCACAGGATCCCGGAGAGACCCAGTACTTC.

In this sample, this clonotype turned up many times. This chain links TRBV6-2 or TRBV6-3 with TRBJ2-7; the D is unclear. This CDR3 region has 12 residues. The V gene's germline CDR1 is MNHEY and CDR2 SVGEGT. Trimming took 2 bases from V and 0 from J, leaving 2 bases between them. In DNA form, the CDR3 reads TGTGCCAGCAGTTACAGCTCCTACGAGCAGTACTTC. Translated, it gives CASSYSSYEQYF.

This clonotype was observed many times. This chain uses TRBV30 with TRBJ1-2; D is uncertain. This CDR3 region has 13 residues. From germline, CDR1 is GTSNPN and CDR2 SVGIG (reference sequence). V was trimmed by 2 bases and J by 0 bases, leaving 7 bases between them. The CDR3 region has the DNA TGTGCCTGGAGTTCAGGCCCTAACTATGGCTACACCTTC. Translated: CAWSSGPNYGYTF.

This clonotype was seen repeatedly, ten times or more. The J gene is TRBJ2-7, the V gene TRBV27, with TRBD2 matching 11 bases. V was clipped by 5 bases and J by 5 bases; unmatched bases: 5. The germline gives CDR1 MNHEY, CDR2 SMNVEV (reference sequence). The CDR3 runs 14 residues. CDR3 nucleotide sequence: TGTGCCAGCAGTCACACTAGCGGGAGTAACGAGCAGTACTTC. Residues: CASSHTSGSNEQYF.

This chain joins TRBV10-3 and TRBJ1-1; D remains ambiguous. CDR1 and CDR2 (germline): ENHRY, SYGVKD. V was pared by 7 bases and J by 0 bases, with 9 bases between. The CDR3 sequence is 13 residues long. The chain's CDR3 is CAIKGRMNTEAFF. In DNA, the CDR3 is TGTGCCATCAAAGGGAGGATGAACACTGAAGCTTTCTTT.

The V gene is TRBV19, the J gene TRBJ2-1; 9 nucleotides align to TRBD2. V shed 3 bases, J shed 1 base, and the junction held 4 bases outside the gene matches. The CDR3 covers 16 residues. Germline CDR1 and CDR2: LNHDA and SQIVND (reference sequence). CDR3 bases: TGTGCCAGTAGTATCGTAGCGGGAGCATCCTACAATGAGCAGTTCTTC. Translating it yields CASSIVAGASYNEQFF.

The sample holds many counts of this clonotype. The rearrangement uses TRBV2 and TRBJ1-2, with D possibly matching TRBD1 (5 bases). Germline values: CDR1 SNHLY, CDR2 FYNNEI. The CDR3 is 14 residues long. V gave up 2 bases and J gave up 8 bases, with 15 bases separating them. The CDR3 DNA is TGTGCCAGCAGTGAACTCGGGGACGGTAGCGGCTACACCTTC. It specifies CASSELGDGSGYTF.

This clonotype showed up many times. The chain combines TRBV5-1 with TRBJ1-1; TRBD1 matches 7 bases. CDR1 is SGHRS and CDR2 is YFSETQ in the germline V gene. The CDR3 covers 14 residues. With 3 bases clipped from V and 3 bases from J, the junction kept 5 bases outside the gene matches. CDR3 DNA sequence: TGCGCCAGCAGCTGGGGACAGCTGGACACTGAAGCTTTCTTT. As protein: CASSWGQLDTEAFF.

This clonotype was counted between two and nine times. The CDR3: CASMGASPLHF. CDR3 sequence (DNA): TGTGCCAGCATGGGGGCGTCACCCCTCCACTTT. The chain recombines TRBV6-1 with TRBJ1-6, with a possible D match to TRBD1 (6 bases). The CDR3 consists of 11 residues. From germline, CDR1 is MNHNS and CDR2 SASEGT. V lost 7 bases and J 10 bases, leaving 8 bases between the germline ends.

The gene calls are TRBV7-2 and TRBJ2-7, with 7 bases that match TRBD1. The CDR3 extends over 13 amino acids. After removal of 5 bases from V and 5 bases from J, the junction contained 6 bases not matched to a gene. CDR1 and CDR2 (germline): SGHTA, FQGNSA. In nucleotides, the CDR3 is TGTGCCAGCAGCCCCAGGGGGAGTCACGAGCAGTACTTC. Protein product: CASSPRGSHEQYF.

This clonotype was detected a few times. The chain couples TRBV2 to TRBJ2-7, with unresolved D. CDR1 is SNHLY and CDR2 is FYNNEI in the germline V gene. V lost 1 base, J lost 0 bases, and 10 bases lay in between. The CDR3 is 15 amino acids. This CDR3 reads CASSEGVSSSYEQYV. CDR3 DNA sequence: TGTGCCAGCAGTGAAGGGGTGAGCAGCTCCTACGAGCAGTACGTC.

This clonotype was recorded many times. The chain links TRBV6-6 to TRBJ1-2; 8 bases are a match to TRBD1. CDR3 length equals 15 residues. The V segment lost 1 base and the J segment 5 bases; nucleotides outside the gene matches: 6. Germline CDR1 is MNHNY and CDR2 is SVGAGI (reference sequence). The CDR3 nucleotides are TGTGCCAGCAGTTACTTGACAGGGGATATTTATGGCTACACCTTC. Its translation is CASSYLTGDIYGYTF.

This clonotype was seen only a few times. The chain employs TRBV3-1 and TRBJ2-5; possible D gene TRBD2, 5 bases. This CDR3 is 18 amino acids long. V was cut by 0 bases and J by 3 bases, with 20 bases left in between. The V gene's germline CDR1 is LGHDT and CDR2 YNNKEL (reference sequence). CDR3 DNA: TGTGCCAGCAGCCAAGACCGGAGGTACGAATATCGTGAAGAGACCCAGTACTTC. Translation gives CASSQDRRYEYREETQYF.

This clonotype was found a few times. The chain has TRBV5-1 and TRBJ1-3; 7 nucleotides agree with TRBD1. This CDR3 spans 14 amino acids. From germline, CDR1 is SGHRS and CDR2 YFSETQ. Losses at the gene ends were 5 bases for V and 2 bases for J; bases not matched to a gene: 4. This CDR3 is CASRTTGAGNTIYF. CDR3 nucleotide sequence: TGCGCCAGCAGAACTACAGGGGCTGGAAACACCATATATTTT.

This clonotype was counted many times. The genes are TRBV6-5 and TRBJ2-7; possibly TRBD2 for D (6 bases). This CDR3 spans 14 amino acids. With 2 bases removed from V and 1 base from J, the gap between germline ends came to 9 bases. Per germline, CDR1 MNHEY and CDR2 SVGAGI. The CDR3 region has the DNA TGTGCCAGCAGTTACGGGACTTCTTCCTACGAGCAGTACTTC. Translating it yields CASSYGTSSYEQYF.

The sample holds many counts of this clonotype. The chain recombines TRBV12-3 or TRBV12-4 with TRBJ2-1; D not resolved. The CDR3 has 12 residues. Trimming cost V 8 bases and J 2 bases, with 7 bases left between them. CDR3 region: CASGITYNEQFF. Written as DNA, the CDR3 is TGTGCCAGCGGGATTACCTACAATGAGCAGTTCTTC.

The chain couples TRBV12-3 or TRBV12-4 to TRBJ1-5; D unclear. The CDR3 extends over 14 amino acids. Trimming left V 6 bases short and J 10 bases short, with 19 bases between. The CDR3: CASSQDGIRVPQHF. The CDR3 DNA reads TGTGCCAGCAGCCAGGACGGGATAAGAGTCCCCCAGCATTTT.

This clonotype was seen just once. The V gene is TRBV27, the J gene TRBJ2-2; D possibly corresponds to TRBD1 (7 bases). The CDR3 sequence is 15 residues long. V was shortened by 3 bases and J by 8 bases, with 16 bases between the two germline ends. The germline CDR1 and CDR2 sequences are MNHEY and SMNVEV (reference sequence). CDR3 region: CASSFSGGLEGELFF. CDR3 nucleotides: TGTGCCAGCAGTTTCTCAGGGGGGTTAGAAGGGGAGCTGTTTTTT.

This clonotype turned up a few times. This chain connects TRBV2 to TRBJ1-1; a possible D gene is TRBD1 (6 bases). V shed 7 bases and J shed 8 bases, with 11 bases lying between them. CDR3 length equals 11 residues. The germline V gene encodes CDR1 SNHLY and CDR2 FYNNEI. The CDR3 DNA follows: TGTGCCAGCATAACTACAGGGGAAGCTTTCTTT. This sequence encodes CASITTGEAFF. The whole variable domain, filled in from reference TRBV2 and TRBJ1-1, reads EPEVTQTPSHQVTQMGQEVILRCVPISNHLYFYWYRQILGQKVEFLVSFYNNEISEKSEIFDDQFSVERPDGSNFTLKIRSTKLEDSAMYFCASITTGEAFFGQGTRLTVV.

This clonotype occurred many times. The chain links TRBV7-9 to TRBJ2-1, with 14 bases identical to TRBD2. The CDR3 spans 16 residues. Germline V gene data show CDR1 as SEHNR and CDR2 as FQNEAQ (reference sequence). The V gene end was trimmed by 5 bases and the J gene end by 8 bases; junction bases not matched to a gene: 8. The CDR3 DNA sequence: TGTGCCAGCAGCCCACCGGGACTAGCGGGGGCCGATGAGCAGTTCTTC. Protein: CASSPPGLAGADEQFF.

The genes are TRBV19 and TRBJ2-1; D is perhaps TRBD1 (6 bases). The CDR3 spans 15 residues. V gave up 6 bases and J gave up 2 bases, with 14 bases separating them. Germline CDR1 and CDR2: LNHDA and SQIVND (reference sequence). CDR3 residues: CASSKDSGTYNEQFF. CDR3 DNA: TGTGCCAGTAGCAAGGACAGTGGGACCTACAATGAGCAGTTCTTC.

This clonotype has only a few counts. The chain recombines TRBV6-1 with TRBJ2-2; the match to TRBD2 covers 10 bases. The germline gives CDR1 MNHNS, CDR2 SASEGT. V was pared by 5 bases and J by 5 bases, with 8 bases of the junction left unmatched. This CDR3 has 16 amino acids. The chain's CDR3 is CASSPRGSGRTGELFF. CDR3 in DNA: TGTGCCAGCAGTCCCCGGGGTAGCGGGAGGACCGGGGAGCTGTTTTTT.

This clonotype was found many times. The rearrangement uses TRBV3-1 and TRBJ2-3; TRBD2 matches at 7 bases. Looked up from germline, CDR1 is LGHDT and CDR2 is YNNKEL (reference sequence). J lost 4 bases, V lost 7 bases, and 8 bases had no gene match. This CDR3 is built from 14 residues. The CDR3 sequence: CASTPLGGSDTQYF. CDR3 nucleotides: TGTGCCAGCACCCCCCTGGGGGGGTCAGATACGCAGTATTTT.

This clonotype was seen at least ten times. The chain links TRBV5-1 to TRBJ2-1, with 10 bases matching TRBD2. Unmatched junction bases numbered 8, after V lost 1 base and J lost 7 bases. CDR1 SGHRS and CDR2 YFSETQ come from the germline V gene. This CDR3 contains 16 residues. CDR3 in amino acids: CASSLWILAGENEQFF. CDR3 in DNA: TGCGCCAGCAGCTTGTGGATCCTAGCGGGAGAGAATGAGCAGTTCTTC.

This clonotype was counted ten times or more. The rearrangement links TRBV12-3 or TRBV12-4 to TRBJ2-3, with TRBD2 matching over 8 bases. CDR3 size: 16 residues. V dropped 5 bases and J dropped 1; count of bases not matched to a gene: 8. CDR3 DNA sequence: TGTGCCAGCAGTCCTCCGGGGCGGGGGGGCACAGATACGCAGTATTTT. This codes for CASSPPGRGGTDTQYF.

The V gene is TRBV4-2, the J gene TRBJ1-3; D is unresolved. The CDR3 loop spans 15 amino acids. V gave up 1 base and J gave up 0 bases, with 7 bases separating them. Looked up from germline, CDR1 is LGHNA and CDR2 is YNFKEQ. The CDR3 sequence: CASSQAWSSGNTIYF. CDR3 coding DNA: TGTGCCAGCAGCCAAGCTTGGAGCTCTGGAAACACCATATATTTT.

V and J are TRBV29-1 and TRBJ1-5; no clear D. Germline assignment: CDR1 SQVTM and CDR2 ANQGSEA. V lost 5 bases, J lost 0 bases, and 14 bases lay in between. CDR3 length: 15 amino acids. CDR3 in amino acids: CSVRSHGDSNQPQHF. The CDR3, as DNA: TGCAGCGTTCGGTCCCACGGAGATAGCAATCAGCCCCAGCATTTT.

This clonotype has ten or more counts. The V gene is TRBV28, the J gene TRBJ1-2; the match to TRBD1 covers 8 bases. From germline, CDR1 is MDHEN and CDR2 SYDVKM. CDR3 length: 15 amino acids. With V trimmed by 3 bases and J by 4 bases, 7 bases remained unmatched. The CDR3, as DNA: TGTGCCAGCAGTTTGGGGACAGGAGGGCTCTATGGCTACACCTTC. It specifies CASSLGTGGLYGYTF.